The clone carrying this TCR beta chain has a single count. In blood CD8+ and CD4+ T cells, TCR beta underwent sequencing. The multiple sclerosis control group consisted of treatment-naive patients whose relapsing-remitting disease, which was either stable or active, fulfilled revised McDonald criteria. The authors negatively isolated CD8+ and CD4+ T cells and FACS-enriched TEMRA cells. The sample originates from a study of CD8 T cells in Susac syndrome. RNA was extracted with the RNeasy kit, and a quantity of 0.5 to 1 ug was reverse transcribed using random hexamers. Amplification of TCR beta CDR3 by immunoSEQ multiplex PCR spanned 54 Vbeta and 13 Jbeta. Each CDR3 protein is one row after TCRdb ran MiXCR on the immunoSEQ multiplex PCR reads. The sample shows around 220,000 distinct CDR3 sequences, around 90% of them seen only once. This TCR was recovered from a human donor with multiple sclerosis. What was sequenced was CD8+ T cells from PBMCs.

The DNA for the CDR3 is TGTGCCAGTAGCGTACATGAGAACACCGGGGAGCTGTTTTTT. Its protein is CASSVHENTGELFF. This rearrangement joins TRBV19 to TRBJ2-2, with D unresolved. There are 14 residues in the CDR3. V was trimmed by 6 bases and J by 1 base, leaving 9 bases between them. Germline V lookup: CDR1 LNHDA, CDR2 SQIVND (reference sequence). The variable domain in full, completed from reference TRBV19 and TRBJ2-2, reads DGGITQSPKYLFRKEGQNVTLSCEQNLNHDAMYWYRQDPGQGLRLIYYSQIVNDFQKGDIAEGYSVSREKKESFPLTVTSAQKNPTAFYLCASSVHENTGELFFGEGSRLTVL.